The 13 T cell receptor beta chains presented below share a single source sample, sequenced in a study of OX40 agonist ivuxolimab in advanced cancers. TCRdb keeps only in-frame clones here, not all; method: immunoSEQ multiplex PCR. The sample lists about 48,000 clones; roughly nine tenths were seen once. The source was CD4+ or CD8+ T cells sorted from blood, collected in a trial of the OX40 agonist ivuxolimab. These receptors were taken from an adult with an advanced solid tumor such as melanoma, head and neck, liver or kidney cancer.

The gene calls are TRBV5-1 and TRBJ2-1; D may correspond to TRBD1 or TRBD2 (6 bases each). V was shortened by 0 bases and J by 7 bases, with 14 bases between the two germline ends. Germline CDR1 is SGHRS and CDR2 is YFSETQ. The CDR3 has 15 amino acids. The CDR3 coding sequence is TGCGCCAGCAGCTTGGTAGTGGAGGGGGTGAATGAGCAGTTCTTC. Amino acid sequence: CASSLVVEGVNEQFF. The full variable domain, with the rest looked up from reference TRBV5-1 and TRBJ2-1, is KAGVTQTPRYLIKTRGQQVTLSCSPISGHRSVSWYQQTPGQGLQFLFEYFSETQRNKGNFPGRFSGRQFSNSRSEMNVSTLELGDSALYLCASSLVVEGVNEQFFGPGTRLTVL.

This rearrangement joins TRBV6-5 to TRBJ1-1, with a weak D call TRBD1 (5 bases). Trimming removed 7 bases at V and 4 bases at J, with 13 bases between. This CDR3 has 13 residues. Per germline, CDR1 MNHEY and CDR2 SVGAGI. CDR3 amino acids: CASTRAAATEAFF. The CDR3 coding sequence is TGTGCCAGCACCAGGGCTGCGGCCACTGAAGCTTTCTTT.

The V and J genes are TRBV30 and TRBJ2-7; D is undetermined. V was shortened by 2 bases and J by 6 bases, with 14 bases between the two germline ends. Germline CDR1 reads GTSNPN; CDR2 reads SVGIG (reference sequence). The CDR3 covers 13 residues. The CDR3 DNA follows: TGTGCCTGGAGTACACTATTCAGTGGCGAGCAGTACTTC. This sequence encodes CAWSTLFSGEQYF.

The J gene is TRBJ1-1, the V gene TRBV6-6; the match to TRBD1 covers 8 bases. This CDR3 region has 16 residues. J gave up 5 bases and V 2 bases, and 10 bases lay outside the gene matches. Germline CDR1 reads MNHNY; CDR2 reads SVGAGI (reference sequence). The CDR3: CASSYHPRGRGTEAFF. The CDR3 DNA is TGTGCCAGCAGTTACCATCCCAGGGGGCGGGGGACTGAAGCTTTCTTT.

The chain combines TRBV15 with TRBJ2-4, with D perhaps TRBD1 or TRBD2 (5 bases each). CDR3 length: 12 residues. V dropped 6 bases and J dropped 11 bases, with 14 bases sitting between them. Germline-derived CDR1 and CDR2 are LNHNV and YYDKDF (reference sequence). The CDR3 reads CATSSSRDVQYF. The CDR3 nucleotides read TGTGCCACCAGTTCGTCAAGGGACGTTCAGTACTTC.

The rearrangement uses TRBV27 and TRBJ2-1, with D perhaps TRBD1 (6 bases). Trimming took 4 bases from V and 1 from J, leaving 11 bases between them. This CDR3 has 15 amino acids. Germline V gene data show CDR1 as MNHEY and CDR2 as SMNVEV (reference sequence). This CDR3 is CASSSYRVSYNEQFF. DNA of the CDR3: TGTGCCAGCAGTTCATACAGGGTTTCCTACAATGAGCAGTTCTTC.

The chain recombines TRBV9 with TRBJ2-1, with TRBD2 identical over 7 bases. In germline, CDR1 is SGDLS, CDR2 YYNGEE. This CDR3 contains 15 residues. V shed 3 bases and J 4 bases; nucleotides not matched to a gene: 7. The CDR3 coding sequence is TGTGCCAGCAGCGGAGGGACTACTAAGTACAATGAGCAGTTCTTC. This codes for CASSGGTTKYNEQFF.

The chain employs TRBV2 and TRBJ2-5; D is tentatively TRBD1 or TRBD2 (6 bases each). Per the germline V gene, CDR1 is SNHLY and CDR2 is FYNNEI. The V end lost 7 bases, the J end lost 1 base, and 10 bases lay between the germline ends. CDR3 length equals 13 residues. CDR3 region: CASTRDTQETQYF. The CDR3 region has the DNA TGTGCCAGCACGCGGGACACCCAAGAGACCCAGTACTTC. Using reference TRBV2 and TRBJ2-5 for the parts outside the CDR3, the full variable domain is EPEVTQTPSHQVTQMGQEVILRCVPISNHLYFYWYRQILGQKVEFLVSFYNNEISEKSEIFDDQFSVERPDGSNFTLKIRSTKLEDSAMYFCASTRDTQETQYFGPGTRLLVL.

This clone was counted between two and nine times. The CDR3, as DNA: TGTGCCAGCCGACAGGGGGCGGCAGAAAGCTATGGCTACACCTTC. Its protein product is CASRQGAAESYGYTF. V gene TRBV2 combines with J gene TRBJ1-2; 10 nucleotides line up with TRBD1. The V gene's germline CDR1 is SNHLY and CDR2 FYNNEI. CDR3 length equals 15 residues. Trimming took 8 bases from V and 4 from J; bases not matched to a gene: 10.

V is TRBV5-6 and J is TRBJ1-5; TRBD1 matches at 7 bases. The CDR3 runs to 13 residues. The V gene's germline CDR1 is SGHDT and CDR2 YYEEEE. Trimming at V came to 4 bases and at J to 5 bases, leaving 3 bases not matched to a gene. Written as DNA, the CDR3 is TGTGCCAGCAGCCTGGGACAGCATCAGCCCCAGCATTTT. It codes for CASSLGQHQPQHF.

The V gene is TRBV25-1, the J gene TRBJ2-1, with D hard to call. V lost 6 bases and J lost 6, with 6 bases in between. The CDR3 is 11 residues long. Germline CDR1 reads MGHDK; CDR2 reads SYGVNS. The CDR3 reads CASSQTNEQFF. The CDR3 DNA sequence: TGTGCCAGCAGCCAGACCAATGAGCAGTTCTTC.

This chain links TRBV11-1 with TRBJ1-2; 10 bases line up with TRBD1. Germline V lookup: CDR1 SGHAT, CDR2 FQDESV (reference sequence). Germline trimming cut 5 bases from V and 8 bases from J; bases unmatched to any gene: 8. The CDR3 totals 14 residues. The CDR3 DNA is TGTGCCAGCAGCCGACAAGGGACAGGGGAGGGCTACACCTTC. Its translation: CASSRQGTGEGYTF.

The chain uses TRBV2 and TRBJ2-5; D remains unclear. The CDR3 is 15 residues long. Trimming removed 0 bases at V and 6 bases at J, with 14 bases between. Germline V gene data show CDR1 as SNHLY and CDR2 as FYNNEI. The CDR3 region is CASSEALGPGQTQYF. The CDR3 region has the DNA TGTGCCAGCAGTGAAGCGCTTGGACCCGGACAGACCCAGTACTTC.